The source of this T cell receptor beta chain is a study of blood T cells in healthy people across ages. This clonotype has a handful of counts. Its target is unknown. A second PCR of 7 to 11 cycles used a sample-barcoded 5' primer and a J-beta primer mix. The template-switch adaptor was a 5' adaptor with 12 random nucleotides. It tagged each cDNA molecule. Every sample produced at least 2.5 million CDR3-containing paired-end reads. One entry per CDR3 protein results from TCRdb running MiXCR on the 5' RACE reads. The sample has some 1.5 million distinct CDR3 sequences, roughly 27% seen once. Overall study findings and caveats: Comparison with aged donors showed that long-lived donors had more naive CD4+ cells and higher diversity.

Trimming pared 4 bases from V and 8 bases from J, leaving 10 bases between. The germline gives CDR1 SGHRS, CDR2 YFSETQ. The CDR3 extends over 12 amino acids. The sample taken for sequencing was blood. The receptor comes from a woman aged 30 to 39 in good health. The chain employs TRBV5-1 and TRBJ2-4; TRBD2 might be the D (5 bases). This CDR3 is CASSQAGYIQYF. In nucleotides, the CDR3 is TGCGCCAGCAGCCAGGCGGGTTACATTCAGTACTTC.